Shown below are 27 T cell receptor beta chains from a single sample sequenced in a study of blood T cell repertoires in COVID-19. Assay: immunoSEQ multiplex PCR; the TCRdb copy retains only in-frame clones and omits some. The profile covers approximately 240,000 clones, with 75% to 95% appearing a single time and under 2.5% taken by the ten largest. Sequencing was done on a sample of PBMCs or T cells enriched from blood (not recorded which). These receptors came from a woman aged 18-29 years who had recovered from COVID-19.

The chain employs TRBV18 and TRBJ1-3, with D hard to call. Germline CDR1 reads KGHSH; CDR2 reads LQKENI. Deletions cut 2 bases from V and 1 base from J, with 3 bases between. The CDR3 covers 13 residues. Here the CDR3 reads CASSPSSGNTIYF. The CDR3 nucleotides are TGTGCCAGCTCACCATCGTCTGGAAACACCATATATTTT.

CDR3 residues: CASSPPTGAGNTIYF. CDR3 bases: TGTGCCAGCAGCCCACCGACAGGGGCTGGAAACACCATATATTTT. The chain recombines TRBV9 with TRBJ1-3; 8 bases are a match to TRBD1. Per the germline V gene, CDR1 is SGDLS and CDR2 is YYNGEE. This CDR3 is built from 15 residues. With 4 bases clipped from V and 2 bases from J, the junction kept 5 bases outside the gene matches.

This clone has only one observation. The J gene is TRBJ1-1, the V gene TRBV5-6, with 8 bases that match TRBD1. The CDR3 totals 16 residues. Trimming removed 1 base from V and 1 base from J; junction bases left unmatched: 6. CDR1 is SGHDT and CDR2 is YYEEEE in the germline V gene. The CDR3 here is CASSLPPGTGNTEAFF. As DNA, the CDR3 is TGTGCCAGCAGCTTGCCACCCGGGACAGGGAACACTGAAGCTTTCTTT. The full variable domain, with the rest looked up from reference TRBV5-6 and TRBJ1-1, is DAGVTQSPTHLIKTRGQQVTLRCSPKSGHDTVSWYQQALGQGPQFIFQYYEEEERQRGNFPDRFSGHQFPNYSSELNVNALLLGDSALYLCASSLPPGTGNTEAFFGQGTRLTVV.

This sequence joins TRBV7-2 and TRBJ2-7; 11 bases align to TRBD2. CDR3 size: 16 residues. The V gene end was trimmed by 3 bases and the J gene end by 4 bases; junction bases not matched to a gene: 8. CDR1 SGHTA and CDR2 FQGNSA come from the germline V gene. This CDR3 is CASSFGPSGGTYEQYF. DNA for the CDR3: TGTGCCAGCAGCTTTGGCCCTAGCGGGGGGACTTACGAGCAGTACTTC.

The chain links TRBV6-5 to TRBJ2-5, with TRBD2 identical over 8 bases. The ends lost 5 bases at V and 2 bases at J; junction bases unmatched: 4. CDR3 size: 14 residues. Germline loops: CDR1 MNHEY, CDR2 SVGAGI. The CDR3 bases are TGTGCCAGCAGTCCGGGACTAGGGCAAGAGACCCAGTACTTC. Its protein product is CASSPGLGQETQYF.

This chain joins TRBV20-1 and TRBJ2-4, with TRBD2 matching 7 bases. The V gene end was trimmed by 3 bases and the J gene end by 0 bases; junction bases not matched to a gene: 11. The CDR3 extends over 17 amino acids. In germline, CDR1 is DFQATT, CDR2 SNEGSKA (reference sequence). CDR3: CSASPRERGLAKNIQYF. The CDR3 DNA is TGCAGTGCTAGTCCCCGAGAGCGGGGACTAGCCAAAAACATTCAGTACTTC.

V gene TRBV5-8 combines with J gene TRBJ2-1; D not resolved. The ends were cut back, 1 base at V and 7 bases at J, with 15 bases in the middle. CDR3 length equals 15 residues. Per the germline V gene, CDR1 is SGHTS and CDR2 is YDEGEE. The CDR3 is CASSLPGYGSNEQFF. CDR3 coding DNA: TGTGCCAGCAGCTTGCCCGGGTATGGTTCGAATGAGCAGTTCTTC.

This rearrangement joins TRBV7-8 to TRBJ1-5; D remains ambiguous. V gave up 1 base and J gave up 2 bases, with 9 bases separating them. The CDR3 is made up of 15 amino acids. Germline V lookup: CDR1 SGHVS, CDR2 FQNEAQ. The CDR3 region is CASSLERTGNQPQHF. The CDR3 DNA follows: TGTGCCAGCAGCTTAGAAAGAACAGGCAATCAGCCCCAGCATTTT.

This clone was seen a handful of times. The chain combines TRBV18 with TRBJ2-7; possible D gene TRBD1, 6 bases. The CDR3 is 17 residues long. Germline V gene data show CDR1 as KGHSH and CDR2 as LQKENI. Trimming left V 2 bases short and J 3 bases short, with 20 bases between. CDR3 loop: CASSPVFGQGLNYEQYF. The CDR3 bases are TGTGCCAGCTCACCAGTCTTTGGTCAGGGGCTCAACTACGAGCAGTACTTC.

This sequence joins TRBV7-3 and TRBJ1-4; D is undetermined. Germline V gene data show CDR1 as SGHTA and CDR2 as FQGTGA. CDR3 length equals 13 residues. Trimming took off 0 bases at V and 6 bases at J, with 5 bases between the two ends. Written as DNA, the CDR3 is TGTGCCAGCAGCTTAACTCGAGATGAAAAACTGTTTTTT. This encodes CASSLTRDEKLFF.

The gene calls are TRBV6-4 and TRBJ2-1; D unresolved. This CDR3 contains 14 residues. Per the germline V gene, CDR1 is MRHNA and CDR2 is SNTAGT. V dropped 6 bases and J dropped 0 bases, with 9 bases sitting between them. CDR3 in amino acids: CASSLESSYNEQFF. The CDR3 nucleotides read TGTGCCAGCAGCCTAGAAAGCTCCTACAATGAGCAGTTCTTC.

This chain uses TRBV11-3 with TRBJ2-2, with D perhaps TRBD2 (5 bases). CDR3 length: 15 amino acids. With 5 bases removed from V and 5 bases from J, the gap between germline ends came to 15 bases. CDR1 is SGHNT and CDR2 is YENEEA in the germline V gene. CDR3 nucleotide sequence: TGTGCCAGCAGCCCAGACGGGGTTCGGACCGGGGAGCTGTTTTTT. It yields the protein CASSPDGVRTGELFF.

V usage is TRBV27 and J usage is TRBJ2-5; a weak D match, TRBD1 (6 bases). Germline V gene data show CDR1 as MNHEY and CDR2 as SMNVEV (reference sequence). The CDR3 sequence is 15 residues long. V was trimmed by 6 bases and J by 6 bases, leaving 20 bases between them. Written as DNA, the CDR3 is TGTGCCAGCAGCCCCAGCCGACAGGAGCTCCAGACCCAGTACTTC. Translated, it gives CASSPSRQELQTQYF.

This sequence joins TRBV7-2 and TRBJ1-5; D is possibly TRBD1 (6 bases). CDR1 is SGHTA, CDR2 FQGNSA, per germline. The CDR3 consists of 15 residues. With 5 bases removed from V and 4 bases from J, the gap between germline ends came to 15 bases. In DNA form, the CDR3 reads TGTGCCAGCAGCCCCACCGACAGGTCGAATCAGCCCCAGCATTTT. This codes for CASSPTDRSNQPQHF.

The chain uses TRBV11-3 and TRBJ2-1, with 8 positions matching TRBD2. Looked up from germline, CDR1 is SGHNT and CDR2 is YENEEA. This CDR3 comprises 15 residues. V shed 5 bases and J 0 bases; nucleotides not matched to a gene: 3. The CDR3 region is CASSTSGSSYNEQFF. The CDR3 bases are TGTGCCAGCAGCACGAGCGGGAGCTCCTACAATGAGCAGTTCTTC.

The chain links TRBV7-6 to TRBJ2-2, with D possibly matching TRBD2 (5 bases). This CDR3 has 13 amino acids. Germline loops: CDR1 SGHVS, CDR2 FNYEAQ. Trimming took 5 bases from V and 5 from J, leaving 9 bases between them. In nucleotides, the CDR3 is TGTGCCAGCAGCGGGAGAGAGACCGGGGAGCTGTTTTTT. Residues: CASSGRETGELFF.

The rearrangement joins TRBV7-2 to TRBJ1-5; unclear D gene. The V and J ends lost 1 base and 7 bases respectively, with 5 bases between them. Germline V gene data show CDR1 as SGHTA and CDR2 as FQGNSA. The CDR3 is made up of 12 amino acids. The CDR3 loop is CASSLGRQPQHF. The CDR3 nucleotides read TGTGCCAGCAGCTTAGGGCGGCAGCCCCAGCATTTT.

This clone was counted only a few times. The CDR3 reads CASSSPKLAGGAYEQYF. Here the CDR3 DNA reads TGTGCCAGCAGCTCGCCTAAGCTAGCGGGAGGAGCCTACGAGCAGTACTTC. V gene TRBV5-6 combines with J gene TRBJ2-7; 11 bases fit TRBD2. CDR1 is SGHDT and CDR2 is YYEEEE in the germline V gene. Trimming took 3 bases from V and 2 from J; bases not matched to a gene: 10. The CDR3 is 17 residues long.

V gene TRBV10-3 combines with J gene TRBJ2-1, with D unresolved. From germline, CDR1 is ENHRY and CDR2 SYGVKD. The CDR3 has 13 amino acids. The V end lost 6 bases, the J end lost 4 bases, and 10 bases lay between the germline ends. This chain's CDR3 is CAIRPTEYNEQFF. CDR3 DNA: TGTGCCATCAGACCCACAGAATACAATGAGCAGTTCTTC.

The CDR3 loop reads CASSYEGGKDSPLHF. The CDR3 DNA is TGTGCCAGCAGTTACGAAGGAGGGAAGGACTCACCCCTCCACTTT. The chain has TRBV6-5 and TRBJ1-6; D remains ambiguous. The CDR3 loop spans 15 amino acids. Germline loops: CDR1 MNHEY, CDR2 SVGAGI. The ends were cut back, 2 bases at V and 10 bases at J, with 15 bases in the middle.

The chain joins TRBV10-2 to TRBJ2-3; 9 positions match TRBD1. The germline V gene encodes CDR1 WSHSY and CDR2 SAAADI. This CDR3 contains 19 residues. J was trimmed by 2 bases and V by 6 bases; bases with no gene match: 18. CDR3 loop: CASRRPLGDRDVLTDTQYF. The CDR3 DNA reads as TGCGCCAGCAGACGACCTTTAGGGGACAGGGATGTACTCACAGATACGCAGTATTTT.

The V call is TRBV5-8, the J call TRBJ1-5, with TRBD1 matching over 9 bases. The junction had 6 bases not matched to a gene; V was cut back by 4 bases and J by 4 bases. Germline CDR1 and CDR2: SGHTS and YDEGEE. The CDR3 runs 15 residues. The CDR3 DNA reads TGTGCCAGCAGCCGGACAGGGGAGTGGAATCAGCCCCAGCATTTT. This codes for CASSRTGEWNQPQHF.

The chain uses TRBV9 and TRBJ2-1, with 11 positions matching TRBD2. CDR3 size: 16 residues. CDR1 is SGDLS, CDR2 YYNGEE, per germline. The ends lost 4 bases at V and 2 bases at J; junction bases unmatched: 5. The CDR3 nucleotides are TGTGCCAGCAGCAGGCTAGCGGGGGGCACCTACAATGAGCAGTTCTTC. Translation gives CASSRLAGGTYNEQFF.

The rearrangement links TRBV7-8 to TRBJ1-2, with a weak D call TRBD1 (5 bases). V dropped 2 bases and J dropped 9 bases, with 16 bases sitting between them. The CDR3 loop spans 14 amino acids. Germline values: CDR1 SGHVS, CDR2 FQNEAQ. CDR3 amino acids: CASSLIRAAGRYTF. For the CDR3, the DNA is TGTGCCAGCAGCTTAATCAGGGCAGCCGGGCGCTACACCTTC. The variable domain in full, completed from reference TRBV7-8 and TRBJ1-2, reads GAGVSQSPRYKVAKRGQDVALRCDPISGHVSLFWYQQALGQGPEFLTYFQNEAQLDKSGLPSDRFFAERPEGSVSTLKIQRTQQEDSAVYLCASSLIRAAGRYTFGSGTRLTVV.

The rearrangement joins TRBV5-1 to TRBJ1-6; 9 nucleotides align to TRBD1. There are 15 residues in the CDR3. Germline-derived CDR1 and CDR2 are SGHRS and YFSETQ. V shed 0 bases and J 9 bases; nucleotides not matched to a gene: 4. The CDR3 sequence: CASSLGGQGSSPLHF. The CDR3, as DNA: TGCGCCAGCAGCTTGGGTGGACAGGGGTCTTCACCCCTCCACTTT.

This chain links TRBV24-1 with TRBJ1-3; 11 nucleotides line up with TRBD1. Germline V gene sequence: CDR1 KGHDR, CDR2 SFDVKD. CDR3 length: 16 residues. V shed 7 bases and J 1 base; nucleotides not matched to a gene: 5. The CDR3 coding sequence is TGTGCCACCAGGGCCGGGACAGGGGGTTCTGGAAACACCATATATTTT. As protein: CATRAGTGGSGNTIYF.

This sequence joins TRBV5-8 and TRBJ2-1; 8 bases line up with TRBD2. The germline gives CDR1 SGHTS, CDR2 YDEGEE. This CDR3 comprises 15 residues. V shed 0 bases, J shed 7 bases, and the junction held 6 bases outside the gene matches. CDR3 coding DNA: TGTGCCAGCAGCTTGGGACTAGCGAGACAAAATGAGCAGTTCTTC. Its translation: CASSLGLARQNEQFF. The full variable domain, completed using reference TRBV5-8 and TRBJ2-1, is EAGVTQSPTHLIKTRGQQATLRCSPISGHTSVYWYQQALGLGLQFLLWYDEGEERNRGNFPPRFSGRQFPNYSSELNVNALELEDSALYLCASSLGLARQNEQFFGPGTRLTVL.